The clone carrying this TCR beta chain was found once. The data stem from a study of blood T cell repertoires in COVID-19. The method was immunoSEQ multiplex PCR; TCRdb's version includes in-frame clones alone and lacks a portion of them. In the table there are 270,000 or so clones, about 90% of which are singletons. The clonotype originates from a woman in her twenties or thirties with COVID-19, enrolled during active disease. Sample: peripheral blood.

CDR3 coding DNA: TGTGCCAGCAGCCCGCAGGGCCGGGTCAATGAGCAGTTCTTC. It yields the protein CASSPQGRVNEQFF. The V call is TRBV6-5, the J call TRBJ2-1, with D possibly being TRBD1 (5 bases). V lost 6 bases to trimming and J lost 6 bases, with 15 bases between them. The CDR3 extends over 14 amino acids. Germline CDR1 MNHEY, CDR2 SVGAGI.